In its sample, the clone carrying this TCR beta chain was seen many times. Its cognate antigen is unknown. This entry is derived from a study of T cells in Graves' hyperthyroidism and ophthalmopathy. Study results and caveats: Most clonotypes that expanded in the thyroid above 0.001 also showed up in blood. From stable hyperthyroidism, ophthalmopathy was separated by a 13 V-J model.

This CDR3 contains 14 residues. Germline lookup yields CDR1 SGHRS and CDR2 YFSETQ. Trimming stripped 3 bases from V and 1 base from J, with 8 bases between. The source material, RNA transcripts, was used to amplify TCR beta CDR3 regions. Researchers ran a first-round RT-PCR on the TCR CDR3 using the HTBI primer set. Each CDR3 protein is one row after TCRdb ran MiXCR on the multiplex PCR reads. The sample has 310,000 or so distinct CDR3 sequences; about 17% are singletons. The gene calls are TRBV5-1 and TRBJ2-1; D possibly uses TRBD1 or TRBD2 (5 bases each). Material: blood. This TCR was recovered from a woman aged 60-70 years with Graves' ophthalmopathy. Here the CDR3 reads CASSSGRSYNEQFF. The CDR3 nucleotides are TGCGCCAGCAGCTCGGGACGTTCCTACAATGAGCAGTTCTTC.